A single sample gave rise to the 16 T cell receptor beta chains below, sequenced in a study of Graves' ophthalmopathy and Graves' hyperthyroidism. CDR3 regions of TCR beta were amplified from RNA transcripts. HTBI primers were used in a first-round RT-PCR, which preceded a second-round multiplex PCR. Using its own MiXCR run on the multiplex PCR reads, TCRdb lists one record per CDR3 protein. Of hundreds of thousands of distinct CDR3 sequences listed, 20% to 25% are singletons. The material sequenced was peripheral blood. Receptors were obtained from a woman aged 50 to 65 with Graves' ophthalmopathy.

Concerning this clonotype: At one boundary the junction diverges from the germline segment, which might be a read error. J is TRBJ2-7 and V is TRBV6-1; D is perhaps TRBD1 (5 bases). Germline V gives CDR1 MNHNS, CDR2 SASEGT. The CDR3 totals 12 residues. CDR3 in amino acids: CASTDSSYEQSF. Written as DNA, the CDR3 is TGTGCCAGCACTGACAGCTCCTACGAGCAGTCCTTC.

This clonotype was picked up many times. CDR3 DNA sequence: TGTGCCAGCAGTTTAACAGGGGGCGCGCGGCCCCAGCATTTT. Translated: CASSLTGGARPQHF. The J gene is TRBJ1-5, the V gene TRBV28, with 9 bases fitting TRBD1. After removal of 2 bases from V and 9 bases from J, the junction contained 5 bases not matched to a gene. The CDR3 extends over 14 amino acids. Germline CDR1 and CDR2: MDHEN and SYDVKM.

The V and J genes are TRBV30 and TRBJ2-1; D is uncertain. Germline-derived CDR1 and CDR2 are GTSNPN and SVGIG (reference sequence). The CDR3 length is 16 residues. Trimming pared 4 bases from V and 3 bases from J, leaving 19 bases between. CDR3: CAWTSLAGSNYNEQFF. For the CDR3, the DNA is TGTGCCTGGACCTCTCTGGCAGGATCCAACTACAATGAGCAGTTCTTC.

CDR3 nucleotide sequence: TGTGCCAGCAGCTTAAACTCGAAGGGGCACCAGTACTTC. As protein: CASSLNSKGHQYF. The V and J genes are TRBV7-3 and TRBJ2-5; a possible D gene is TRBD1 (5 bases). Germline lookup yields CDR1 SGHTA and CDR2 FQGTGA. Trimming pared 1 base from V and 10 bases from J, leaving 13 bases between. This CDR3 contains 13 residues. The full variable domain, with the rest looked up from reference TRBV7-3 and TRBJ2-5, is GAGVSQTPSNKVTEKGKYVELRCDPISGHTALYWYRQSLGQGPEFLIYFQGTGAADDSGLPNDRFFAVRPEGSVSTLKIQRTERGDSAVYLCASSLNSKGHQYFGPGTRLLVL.

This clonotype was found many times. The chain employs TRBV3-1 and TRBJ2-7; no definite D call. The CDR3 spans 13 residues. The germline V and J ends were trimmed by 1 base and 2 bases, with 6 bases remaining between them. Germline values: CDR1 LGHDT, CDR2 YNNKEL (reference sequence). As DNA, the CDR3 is TGTGCCAGCAGCCAAGGGCTTCCCTACGAGCAGTACTTC. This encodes CASSQGLPYEQYF.

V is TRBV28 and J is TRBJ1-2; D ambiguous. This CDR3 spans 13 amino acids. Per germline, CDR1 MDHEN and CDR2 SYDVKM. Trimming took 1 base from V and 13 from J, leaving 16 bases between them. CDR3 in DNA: TGTGCCAGCAGTTTATCCGTACAAAGGATAGGCACCTTC. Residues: CASSLSVQRIGTF.

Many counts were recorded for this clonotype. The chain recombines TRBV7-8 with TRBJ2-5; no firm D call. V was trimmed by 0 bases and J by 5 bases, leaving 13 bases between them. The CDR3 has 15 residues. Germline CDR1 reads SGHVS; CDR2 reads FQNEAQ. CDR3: CASSLAVTVKETQYF. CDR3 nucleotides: TGTGCCAGCAGCTTAGCGGTTACAGTAAAGGAGACCCAGTACTTC.

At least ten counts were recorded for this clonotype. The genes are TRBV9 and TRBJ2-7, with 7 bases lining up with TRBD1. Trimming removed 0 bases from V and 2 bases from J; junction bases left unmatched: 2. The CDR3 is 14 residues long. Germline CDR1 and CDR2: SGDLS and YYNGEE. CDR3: CASSVEGAAYEQYF. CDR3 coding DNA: TGTGCCAGCAGCGTAGAGGGGGCCGCCTACGAGCAGTACTTC.

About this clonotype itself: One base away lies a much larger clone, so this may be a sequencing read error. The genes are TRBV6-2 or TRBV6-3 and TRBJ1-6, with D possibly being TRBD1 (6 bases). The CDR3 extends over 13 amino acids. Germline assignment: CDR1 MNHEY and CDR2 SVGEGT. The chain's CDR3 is CASSYSRGSSLHF. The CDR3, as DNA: TGTGCCAGCAGTTACAGCAGGGGTTCATCCCTCCACTTT.

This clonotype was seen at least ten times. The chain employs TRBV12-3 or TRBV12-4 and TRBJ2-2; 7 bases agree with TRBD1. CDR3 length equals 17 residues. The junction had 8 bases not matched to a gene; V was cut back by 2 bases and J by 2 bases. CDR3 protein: CASSLSKGGLNTGELFF. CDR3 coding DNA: TGTGCCAGCAGTTTATCGAAAGGGGGCCTTAACACCGGGGAGCTGTTTTTT.

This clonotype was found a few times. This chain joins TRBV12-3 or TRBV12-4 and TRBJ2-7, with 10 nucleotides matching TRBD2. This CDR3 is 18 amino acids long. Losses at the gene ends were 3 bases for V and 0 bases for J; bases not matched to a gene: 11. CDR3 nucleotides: TGTGCCAGCAGTTTGCTAGCGGGAGCCATGGGAGGCTCCTACGAGCAGTACTTC. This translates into CASSLLAGAMGGSYEQYF.

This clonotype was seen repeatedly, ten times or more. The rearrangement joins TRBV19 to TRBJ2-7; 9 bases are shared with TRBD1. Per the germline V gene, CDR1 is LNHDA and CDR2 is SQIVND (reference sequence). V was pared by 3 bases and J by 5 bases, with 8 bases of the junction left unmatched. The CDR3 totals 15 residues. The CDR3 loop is CASSISGQGFDEQYF. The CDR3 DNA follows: TGTGCCAGTAGTATCTCGGGACAGGGTTTTGACGAGCAGTACTTC.

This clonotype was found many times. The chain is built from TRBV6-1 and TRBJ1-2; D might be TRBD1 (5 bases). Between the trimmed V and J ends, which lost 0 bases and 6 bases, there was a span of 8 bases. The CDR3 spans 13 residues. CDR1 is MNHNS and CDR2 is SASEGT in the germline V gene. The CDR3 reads CASSEAWGDGYTF. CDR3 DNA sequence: TGTGCCAGCAGTGAAGCTTGGGGGGATGGCTACACCTTC.

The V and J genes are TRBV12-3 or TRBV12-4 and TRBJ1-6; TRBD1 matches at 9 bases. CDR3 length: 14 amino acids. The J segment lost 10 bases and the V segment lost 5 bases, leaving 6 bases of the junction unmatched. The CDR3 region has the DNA TGTGCCAGCAGTCTACAGGGGGCGCGGTCACCCCTCCACTTT. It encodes CASSLQGARSPLHF.

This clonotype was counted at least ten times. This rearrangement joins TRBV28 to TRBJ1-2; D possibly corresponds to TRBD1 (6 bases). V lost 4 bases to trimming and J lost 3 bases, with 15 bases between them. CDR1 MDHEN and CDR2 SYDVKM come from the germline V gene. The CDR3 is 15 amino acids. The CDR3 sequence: CASSSSGAGDYGYTF. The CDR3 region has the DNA TGTGCCAGCAGTTCCTCGGGGGCAGGGGACTATGGCTACACCTTC.

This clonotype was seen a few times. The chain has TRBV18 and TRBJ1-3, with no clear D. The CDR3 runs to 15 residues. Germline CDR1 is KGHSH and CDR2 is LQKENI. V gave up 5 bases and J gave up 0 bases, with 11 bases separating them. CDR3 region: CASSTLTVSGNTIYF. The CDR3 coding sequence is TGTGCCAGCTCAACCCTTACAGTCTCTGGAAACACCATATATTTT.